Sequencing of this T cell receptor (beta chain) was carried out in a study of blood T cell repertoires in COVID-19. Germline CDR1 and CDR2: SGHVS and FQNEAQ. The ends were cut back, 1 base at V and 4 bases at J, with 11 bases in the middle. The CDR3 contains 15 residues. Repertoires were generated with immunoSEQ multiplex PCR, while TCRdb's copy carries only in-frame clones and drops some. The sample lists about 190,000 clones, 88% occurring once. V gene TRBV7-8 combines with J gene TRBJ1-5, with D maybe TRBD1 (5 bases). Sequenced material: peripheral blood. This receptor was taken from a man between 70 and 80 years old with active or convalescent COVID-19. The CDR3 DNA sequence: TGTGCCAGCAGCTTAGTCAGGGCGGAGAATCAGCCCCAGCATTTT. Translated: CASSLVRAENQPQHF.